The T cell receptor beta chain under discussion was sequenced for a study of cytomegalovirus exposure and HLA in healthy donors (dated by TCRdb to about 2017). In the study overall: In an earlier analysis of some 610 of the donors, under 300 Gb of sequence data and 90 million to 130 million unique TCR beta sequences from 150 million to 200 million T cells were reported. Approximately 300 gigabases of sequencing data and 75 million to 85 million unique TCR sequences made up an early release that covered under 750 HLA-typed donors. Among the roughly 400 genotyped donors, approximately 82% belonged to the genetic ancestry cluster associated with self-reported Caucasian donors. The study aimed to test whether cataloging public T cell receptors could reveal signatures of past pathogen exposure. Using immunosequencing, the study profiled T cell repertoires from fewer than 850 subjects and related those repertoires to cytomegalovirus serostatus. In addition to the first cohort of about 650 subjects, a separate validation cohort of some 120 different subjects was used. The study combined high-throughput TCR immunosequencing, statistical association of individual TCRs with disease status, and machine learning to predict cytomegalovirus infection status. In a later analysis, previously published TCR beta repertoires from several hundred donors were re-analyzed and high-resolution HLA genotyping was added so that TCR occurrence patterns could be studied. Rather than using new phenotypic data, the later analysis identified candidate immune exposures from TCR beta sequences and from how often those sequences occurred across donors. To decide whether each TCR beta V gene segment behaved as functional or pseudogenic, an earlier analysis of some 570 of the donors relied on high-throughput TCR beta sequencing. Donor age, sex, ethnicity and CMV serostatus were collected together with the repertoire data. A later genetic analysis used genome-wide SNP genotypes for about 60% of the 666 donors, treating that subset as a discovery cohort. All discovery cohort repertoires had been generated using a single sequencing platform. Class I and class II HLA loci were covered by the typing at four-digit resolution. The number of typed donors differed by locus: about 620-630 for A, B, C, DRB1 and DQB1; approximately 530 for DQA1; 600 to 610 for DPA1; and 400 to 480 for DPB1. Because of strong linkage in the cohort, roughly five DR-DQ haplotypes were treated as single units for association and clustering. Among 398 genotyped donors of the cohort, an average of roughly 240,000 unique TCR beta nucleotide sequences were sequenced per donor, around a sixth of them non-productive.

The cohort comprised hundreds of healthy bone marrow donors. At the time of sampling, every cohort member was nominally healthy, though immune exposures that went unrecorded were likely present. The donor was CMV seropositive and belonged to the group of around 300 seropositive cohort members. Every donor gave a peripheral blood sample, and the peripheral blood mononuclear cells from that sample were used for TCR beta sequencing. The Qiagen DNeasy Blood Extraction Kit was used to extract genomic DNA from the blood cell samples. General study outcomes and caveats: In an earlier analysis of over 550 of the donors, most TCR beta V segments were observed in productive rearrangements about 87% or about 30% of the time, broadly matching IMGT annotations. Most TCR sequences were seen in very few donors, while some public TCRs were found in many individuals. In the study, around 150 TCR beta chains were listed as associated with cytomegalovirus. Several of the top co-occurrence clusters appeared to be linked to parvovirus B19, influenza, CMV and Epstein-Barr virus, according to a later analysis. A further reported finding was that TCR beta sequences accurately predicted the HLA-A and HLA-B alleles for most subjects in the first cohort. Immune exposure information for the cohort was limited to CMV serostatus. The authors suggested that the approach could potentially be extended to other disease states and immunological phenotypes. Seventeen rarely observed V segments, including chromosome 9 orphons, were excluded from the earlier analysis of about 500 of the donors because counts were too low. A cluster of highly shared sequence variants was judged likely to represent a technical artifact of the sequencing pipeline. A later analysis found that TCR association rates varied across HLA loci, with DRB1 alleles showing the most associated TCRs and HLA-C alleles the fewest. In a later genetic analysis, fewer N-insertions in productive TCRs were reported among donors in an Asian-associated ancestry cluster than the approximately 710-donor mean. Assigning TCR associations to individual alleles was difficult when HLA alleles, especially DR and DQ, strongly co-occurred. A later genetic analysis associated a missense DCLRE1C variant with V-gene and J-gene trimming of TCR beta chains, and an independent cohort replicated the association. Three of the identified cytomegalovirus-associated TCR beta chains were confirmed in vitro to be specific for cytomegalovirus antigens. Some IMGT-functional V segments, including TRBV6-2 and TRBV6-3, could not be told apart with the 87-base-pair reads, so those segments were excluded. Roughly uniform sequencing depth across donors was assumed in presence/absence analyses, although this assumption may not hold. The cohort was sequenced for TCR beta chains only, and without alpha or paired-chain data the features that could be detected were limited. Compared with equally common non-associated chains, HLA-associated TCR beta chains in a later analysis were more clonally expanded and had lower generation probabilities. A later analysis associated about 17,000 TCR beta sequences with specific HLA alleles at a false discovery rate of 0.05. Linkage disequilibrium might explain the correlated functional status among segregating V segments, but an unknown experimental factor could not be ruled out. According to a later analysis, most CMV-associated TCR beta chains appeared to be HLA-restricted, and the HLA associations seemed to be driven largely by CMV exposure. Cytomegalovirus status was reported to be diagnosed by the classifier with high specificity and sensitivity in both the original and validation cohorts. Because some donors lacked HLA typing at each locus, the association tests relied only on the typed subset.

Sequences MNHEY (CDR1) and SMNVEV (CDR2) are obtained from the germline V gene (reference sequence). Counted from cysteine to phenylalanine, this CDR3 has 14 amino acids. Kept here is only the CDR3 DNA, which spans 42 bases and is read in frame from base 1. For this chain, trimming is 5 bases at the V end and 4 bases at the J end, and the number of junction bases without a gene match is 5. This clone has more than one count but fewer than ten. Its cognate antigen has yet to be identified. No base qualities exist here, and no much larger clone lies one base off it. Receptor amplification or capture employed the immunoSEQ multiplex PCR assay. For the multiplex PCR, a mixture combining 60 forward primers for TCR Vbeta segments and 13 reverse primers for TCR Jbeta segments was used. Amplification of the CDR3 region of rearranged TCR beta genes was performed with a multiplex PCR assay on genomic DNA. On the Illumina HiSeq System, the amplified TCR beta libraries were sequenced as 87-base-pair reads. The authors processed their data as follows. A later analysis tallied approximately 87 million unique TCR beta chains across the 660 or so repertoires, and around 9.9 million of those chains were shared by two or more donors. A nearest-neighbor algorithm error-corrected the raw reads and collapsed the reads into unique sequences, merging closely related sequences to remove PCR and sequencing errors. Alignment of CDR3 sequences to IMGT reference sequences was used to assign V, D and J gene segments. For a sequence to be retained, at least a six-nucleotide match to both a V gene segment and a J gene segment was required. Rearrangements were classified as productive when the CDR3 lacked stop codons and remained in frame with V and J, and all other rearrangements were classified as non-productive. CDR3 was defined by IMGT convention, running from the second conserved V-encoded cysteine to the conserved J-encoded phenylalanine. The earlier analysis of a few hundred of the donors excluded any sequence lacking an unambiguous match to a single V gene segment. An earlier analysis of 587 of the donors called V segments functional above 56.7% productive rearrangements and segregating when the between-donor standard deviation exceeded 5%. A statistical classification framework was built to diagnose cytomegalovirus status from the catalog of TCR beta chain sequences. In a later analysis, TCR nucleotide sequences were compared against IMGT/GENE-DB human TR gene sequences so that V and J genes could be assigned. A later analysis assigned CDR3 sequences and most-parsimonious VDJ recombination scenarios with the TCRdist pipeline. A later analysis defined each TCR beta chain by its CDR3 amino acid sequence plus V-gene family, and excluded reads lacking a unique V-gene family. In a later analysis, 450 to 600 highly shared, low-generation-probability nucleotide sequences were removed to address suspected cross-contamination and a sequencing artifact. A later analysis calculated a clonal expansion index for each public chain from normalized within-repertoire ranks of inferred template counts. Generation probabilities in a later analysis came from a VDJ recombination model fitted to out-of-frame rearrangements, and those results were checked against IGoR. In a later analysis, TCR-TCR, TCR-HLA and TCR-CMV co-occurrence was scored with hypergeometric tests, and a repertoire-size bias correction was applied to TCR pairs. To estimate false discovery rates, a later analysis permuted the HLA or CMV assignments 20 times. In a later analysis, co-occurring TCRs were grouped using DBSCAN, with TCRdist sequence similarity added in when clustering inside HLA-allele-positive subsets. Repertoires with fewer than 30,000 or more than 120,000 public chains, plus five repertoires with anomalous nucleotide sharing, were excluded from co-occurrence clustering. TCRdb took this table from immuneACCESS and kept in-frame rearrangements with V and J called. Such tables lack part of the clones; where checked against another copy, unresolved V genes explain under half of the gap, and the rest is unexplained. The DNA gave D and trimming, while V, J and clone size come from that table. This sample holds approximately 100,000 clones; 75% to 85% were observed only once. The top ten clones comprise 10% of the sample.

What was sequenced was PBMCs. The TCR was taken from a woman in her late teens or twenties in good health and CMV-seropositive. This chain is built from TRBV27 and TRBJ1-5, with 7 central nucleotides matching TRBD1. The DNA sequence reads TGTGCCAGCAGTCCGACAGGGTCGAATCAGCCCCAGCATTTT. It is translated as CASSPTGSNQPQHF.